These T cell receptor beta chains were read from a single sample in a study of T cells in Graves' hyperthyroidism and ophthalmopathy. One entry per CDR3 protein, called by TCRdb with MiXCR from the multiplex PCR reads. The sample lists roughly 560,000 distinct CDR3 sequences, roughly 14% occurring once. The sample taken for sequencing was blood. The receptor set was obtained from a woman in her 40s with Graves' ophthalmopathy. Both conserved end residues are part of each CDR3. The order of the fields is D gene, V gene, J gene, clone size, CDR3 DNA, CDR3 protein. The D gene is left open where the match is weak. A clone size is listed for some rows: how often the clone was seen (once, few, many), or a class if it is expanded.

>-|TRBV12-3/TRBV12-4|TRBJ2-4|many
TGTGCCAGCAGTTTAGCTCAACCCTCTGACATTCAGTACTTC
CASSLAQPSDIQYF
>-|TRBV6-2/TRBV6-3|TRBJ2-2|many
TGTGCCAGCAGTTACGGGTTCGGGGAGCTGTTTTTT
CASSYGFGELFF
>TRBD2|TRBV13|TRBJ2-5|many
TGTGCCAGCAGCTGGGGGACTAGCGGGAGGACGGAGACCCAGTACTTC
CASSWGTSGRTETQYF
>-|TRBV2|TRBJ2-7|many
TGTGCCAGCAGTGACGTAGGACGGGGCTACGAGCAGTACTTC
CASSDVGRGYEQYF
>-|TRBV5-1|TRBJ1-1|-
TGCGCCAGCAGCTTGGCGGTCCGAGGGACTGAAGCTTTCTTT
CASSLAVRGTEAFF
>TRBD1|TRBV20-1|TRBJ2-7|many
TGCAGTGCGGAACCACAGGGGGACAACTACGAGCAGTACTTC
CSAEPQGDNYEQYF
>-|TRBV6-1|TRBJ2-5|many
TGTGCCAGCAGGAAGGCCCCCTCGCAAGAGACCCAGTACTTC
CASRKAPSQETQYF
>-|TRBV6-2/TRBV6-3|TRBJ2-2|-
TGTGCCACCAGGACAGTTTACGGGGAGCTGTTTTTT
CATRTVYGELFF
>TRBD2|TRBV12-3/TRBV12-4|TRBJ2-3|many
TGTGCCAGCAGTAGACTAGCGGAAGGCACAGATACGCAGTATTTT
CASSRLAEGTDTQYF
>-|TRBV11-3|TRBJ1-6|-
TGTGCCAGCAGCTTTGAGGGTAACCCCCTCCACTTT
CASSFEGNPLHF
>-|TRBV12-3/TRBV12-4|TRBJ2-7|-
TGTGCCAGCAGGGGCTCCGGCAGGGGTGTATTCGAGCAGTACTTC
CASRGSGRGVFEQYF
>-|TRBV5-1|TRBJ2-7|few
TGCGCCAGCAGCTTGGGGGACCCAACGCGGTACGAGCAGTACTTC
CASSLGDPTRYEQYF
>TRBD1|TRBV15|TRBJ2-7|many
TGTGCCACCAGCAGAGATCCGGGACAGGGCTACGAGCAGTACTTC
CATSRDPGQGYEQYF
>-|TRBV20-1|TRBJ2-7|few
TGCAGTGCTAGCCTCCGGCAGGGCTCGGGGGACGAGCAGTACTTC
CSASLRQGSGDEQYF
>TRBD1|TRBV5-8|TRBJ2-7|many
TGTGCCAGCAGCTGGGACAGGGTTGCCTACGAGCAGTACTTC
CASSWDRVAYEQYF
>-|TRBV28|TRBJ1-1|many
TGTGCCAGCAGTTCAGGGGAAGCTGAAGCTTTCTTT
CASSSGEAEAFF
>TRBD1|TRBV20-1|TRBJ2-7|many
TGCAGTGCCTCCGGGGGACAGGAGGCCTACGAGCAGTACTTC
CSASGGQEAYEQYF
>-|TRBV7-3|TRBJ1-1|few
TGTGCCAGCAGCCTCCGGGGAGGGTTGAACACTGAAGCTTTCTTT
CASSLRGGLNTEAFF
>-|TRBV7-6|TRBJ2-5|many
TGTGCCAGCAGCTTCGAGGGAACGGGCCAGTACTTC
CASSFEGTGQYF
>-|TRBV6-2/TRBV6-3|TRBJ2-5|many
TGTGCCAGCAGGAACACGAATCAAGAGACCCAGTACTTC
CASRNTNQETQYF
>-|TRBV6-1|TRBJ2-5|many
TGTGCCAGCATGCGGGTTCTGGAGACCCAGTACTTC
CASMRVLETQYF
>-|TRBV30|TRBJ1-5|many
TGTGCCTGGAGTGAGGACTTTAATCAGCCCCAGCATTTT
CAWSEDFNQPQHF
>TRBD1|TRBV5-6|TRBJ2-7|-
TGTGCCAGCAGCTTGCGAGGACAGGGGAAATCCTACGAGCAGTACTTC
CASSLRGQGKSYEQYF
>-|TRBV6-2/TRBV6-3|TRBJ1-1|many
TGTGCCAGCAGTTACCAGGGATCGAACACTGAAGCTTTCTTT
CASSYQGSNTEAFF
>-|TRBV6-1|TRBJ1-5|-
TGTGCCAGCGACTATAGCAATCAGCCCCAGCATTTT
CASDYSNQPQHF
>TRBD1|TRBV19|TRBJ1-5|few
TGTGCCAGTAGTCCGAGACAGGGTTCATATAGCAATCAGCCCCAGCATTTT
CASSPRQGSYSNQPQHF
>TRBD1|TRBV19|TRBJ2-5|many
TGTGCCAGTAGTTACGGACAGGGAGGAGAGACCCAGTACTTC
CASSYGQGGETQYF
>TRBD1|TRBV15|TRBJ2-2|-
TGTGCCACCAGCAGAGAGGCCAAGGGGGCACCCGGGGAGCTGTTTTTT
CATSREAKGAPGELFF
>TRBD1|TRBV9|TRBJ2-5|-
TGTGCCAGCAGCACGGGACAGGGGATAGGGACCCAGTACTTC
CASSTGQGIGTQYF
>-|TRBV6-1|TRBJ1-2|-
TGTGCCAGCAGTGAAGGGGGGCACTATGGCTACACCTTC
CASSEGGHYGYTF
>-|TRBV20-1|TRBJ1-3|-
TGCAGTGCTAGAGATCCCTTTCACTCTGGAAACACCATATATTTT
CSARDPFHSGNTIYF
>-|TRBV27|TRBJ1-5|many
TGTGCCAGCAGCTGGCAGGGAAGCAATCAGCCCCAGCATTTT
CASSWQGSNQPQHF
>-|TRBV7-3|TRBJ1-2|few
TGTGCCAGCAGCCTATCCCTCGGCGGGGGCTACACCTTC
CASSLSLGGGYTF
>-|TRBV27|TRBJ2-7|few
TGTGCCAGCAGTTTATCGATCTCCCACGAGCAGTACTTC
CASSLSISHEQYF
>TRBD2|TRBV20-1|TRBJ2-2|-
TGCAGTGCTAGAGCGGCTAGCGGGAGTACCCCGAACACCGGGGAGCTGTTTTTT
CSARAASGSTPNTGELFF
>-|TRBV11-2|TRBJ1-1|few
TGTGCCAGCAGCCGCCCGGGATTGGAAGCTTTCTTT
CASSRPGLEAFF
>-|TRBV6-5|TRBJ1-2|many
TGTGCCAGCAGTACCGACAGAAGGGACTATGGCTACACCTTC
CASSTDRRDYGYTF
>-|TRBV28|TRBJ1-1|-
TGTGCCAGCAGGACCGGGACCCATGAGAACACTGAAGCTTTCTTT
CASRTGTHENTEAFF
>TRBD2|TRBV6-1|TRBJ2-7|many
TGTGCCAGCAAAAGGGCTAGCGGGATCGCAGGCGCCGAGCAGTACTTC
CASKRASGIAGAEQYF
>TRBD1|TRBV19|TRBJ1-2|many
TGTGCCAGTAGTACCGGGACAGGGAGAGATGGCTACACCTTC
CASSTGTGRDGYTF
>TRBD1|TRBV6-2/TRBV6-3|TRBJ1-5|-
TGTGCCAGCAGTTTTAGGGGGCATGGTCAGCCCCAGCATTTT
CASSFRGHGQPQHF
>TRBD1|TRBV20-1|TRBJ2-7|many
TGCAGTGCTGGCCAGGGGGCGTTCGAGCAGTACTTC
CSAGQGAFEQYF
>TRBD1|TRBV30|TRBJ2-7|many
TGTGCCTGGAGTAGGGACAGGGGTTACGAGCAGTACTTC
CAWSRDRGYEQYF
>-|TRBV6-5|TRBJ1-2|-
TGTGCCAGCAGTTACTCGGGAGGGCCCTATGGCTACACCTTC
CASSYSGGPYGYTF
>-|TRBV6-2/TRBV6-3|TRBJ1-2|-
TGTGCCAGCAGTCGGACAGCGATAAACTATGGCTACACCTTC
CASSRTAINYGYTF